This T cell receptor beta chain was retrieved from a study of T cell responses to AZD1222 COVID-19 vaccine (dated by TCRdb to the early 2020s). Study-wide context: TCR sequencing was performed for some 250 trial participants, of whom some 200 were given two doses of AZD1222 and approximately 25 were given two doses of MenACWY control vaccine. Trial participants were enrolled into age subgroups of 18-55, 56-69 and 70-plus years, which contained 148, 28 and 57 TCR-sequenced participants, respectively.

Interpreted using the paper, the time point label stands for: about 28 days (+/-7) after the second vaccine dose. AZD1222 recipients with second doses at about 4 weeks or about 12 weeks were pooled, because spike-specific TCR depth and breadth did not differ between schedules. The vaccinee samples were drawn from two UK trials, COV001 and COV002, one of which was a single-blind randomized controlled phase 2/3 trial testing AZD1222 (ChAdOx1 nCoV-19) in healthy adults. Trial participant PBMC samples were collected at day 0 and day 28 after the second dose for TCRbeta chain sequencing. The CDR3 regions of human TCRbeta chains were subjected to immunosequencing. Under the source paper's analysis protocol: Repertoire TCRs were checked for matches against a reference library of SARS-CoV-2-specific TCRs that had been generated using the MIRA antigen-specificity platform. Breadth was defined as the fraction of unique TCRs that were SARS-CoV-2-associated, and depth was defined as the fraction of total T cells that were SARS-CoV-2-associated. Each spike-specific TCR was assigned to its reactive spike region and to a CD4 or CD8 class using the MIRA data. Log10-transformed breadth and depth values were compared by one-way ANOVA with Sidak's multiple comparisons tests. In its TCRdb copy, this immuneACCESS table keeps in-frame sequences only and misses some clones. Where compared with another copy, unresolved V genes explain less than half of these, and the others have no known cause. V and J calls and clone size are those listed in that table; D and trimming were worked out from the DNA. The sample table holds 20,000 to 30,000 clones, of which around 83% were seen once. Jointly, the top ten make up 7% to 8.5% of the sample.

Regarding this clone: The antigen it recognizes is unknown. Per-nucleotide qualities are absent, and no much larger clonotype sits a single base away.

Broad study findings and their caveats: Only five to seven AZD1222 recipients were SARS-CoV-2 seropositive at baseline, limiting conclusions about previously exposed vaccinees. Epitopes outside the regions mutated in the B.1.351 and B.1.1.7 variants were reportedly recognized by nearly half of the unique spike-specific TCRs. The 56-69-year group was small, and its depth increase did not reach significance, likely because of low power. Participants were mostly white British, with more females than males. The authors suggested clonal diversity may have been underestimated. After two AZD1222 doses, spike-specific TCR breadth and depth were significantly higher than at day 0 and than in MenACWY recipients. Because no day 14 peak-response samples were available, repertoires were characterized only after the peak T cell response. Vaccine-associated CD4 TCRs spanned the whole spike protein, with dominant responses in regions 160-218 and 743-854.

From the cysteine up to the phenylalanine, the CDR3 has a length of 13 residues. Only CDR3 DNA remains: 39 bases, in frame from the first base. The germline V gene (reference sequence) specifies LNHDA as CDR1 and SQIVND as CDR2. Cut back by 6 bases and 6 bases, the V and J ends lie 14 bases apart. The clonotype was recovered from an adult who received the AZD1222 COVID-19 vaccine. The material was peripheral blood, obtained 28 days after the second AZD1222 dose. Rearrangement joined TRBV19 to TRBJ1-1; the best D guess is TRBD1, with 6 bases matching. The CDR3 reads CASRDGQRAEAFF. Here is the DNA: TGTGCCAGTAGAGACGGACAGCGGGCTGAAGCTTTCTTT.